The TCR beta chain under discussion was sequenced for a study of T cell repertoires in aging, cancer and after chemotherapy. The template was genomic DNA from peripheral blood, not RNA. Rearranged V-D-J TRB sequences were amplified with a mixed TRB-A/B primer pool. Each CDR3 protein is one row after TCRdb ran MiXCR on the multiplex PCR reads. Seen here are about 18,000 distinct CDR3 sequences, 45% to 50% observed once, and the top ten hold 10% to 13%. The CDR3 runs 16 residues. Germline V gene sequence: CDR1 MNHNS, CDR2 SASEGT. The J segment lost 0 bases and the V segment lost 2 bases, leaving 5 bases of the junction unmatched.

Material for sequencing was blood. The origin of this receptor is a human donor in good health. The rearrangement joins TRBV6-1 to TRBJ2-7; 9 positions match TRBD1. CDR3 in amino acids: CASSEIPGQGSYEQYF. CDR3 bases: TGTGCCAGCAGTGAAATACCGGGACAGGGCTCCTACGAGCAGTACTTC.